The clone carrying this T cell receptor (beta chain) was found a few times. Its target is not known. MiXCR was run by TCRdb on the 5' RACE reads, yielding one entry per CDR3 protein. The repertoire holds roughly 1.6 million distinct CDR3 sequences, with under 35% as singletons. This specimen comes from a study of identical twins. General observations from the study: Insertions were fewer in abundant cord blood beta clonotypes, whereas memory repertoires showed none of this pattern.

CDR1 is MGHRA and CDR2 is YSYEKL in the germline V gene. Deletions cut 3 bases from V and 3 bases from J, with 11 bases between. The CDR3 covers 14 residues. The chain combines TRBV4-1 with TRBJ1-2, with D possibly being TRBD1 (5 bases). The specimen was cord blood. This sequence was found in a newborn girl in good health. In DNA form, the CDR3 reads TGCGCCAGCAGCCATCCGCTGGGACACTATGGCTACACCTTC. This sequence encodes CASSHPLGHYGYTF.